These 14 T cell receptor beta chains were all obtained from the same sample, sequenced in a study of T cells after yellow fever vaccination. TCRdb recomputed calls from the 5' RACE reads with MiXCR, one row per CDR3 protein. This sample yields around 300,000 distinct CDR3 sequences, of which 3.5% to 4.5% are seen a single time; roughly a fifth belongs to the top ten. Specimen: PBMCs, collected 15 days after the yellow fever booster vaccination. The receptors shown here come from a man aged 18 to 30 who received the YFV17D yellow fever vaccine.

This clonotype was seen many times. The V and J genes are TRBV7-2 and TRBJ2-5; D gene ambiguous. Deletions cut 5 bases from V and 2 bases from J, with 9 bases between. The CDR3 extends over 13 amino acids. CDR1 is SGHTA, CDR2 FQGNSA, per germline. This CDR3 reads CASSRSTQETQYF. CDR3 bases: TGTGCCAGCAGCCGAAGTACACAAGAGACCCAGTACTTC.

This clonotype was seen ten or more times. The genes are TRBV28 and TRBJ2-3; no reliable D call. The germline V gene encodes CDR1 MDHEN and CDR2 SYDVKM. The CDR3 is made up of 13 amino acids. V was pared by 5 bases and J by 1 base, with 7 bases between. CDR3 sequence (DNA): TGTGCCAGCAGTACTGGAGGCACAGATACGCAGTATTTT. Translation gives CASSTGGTDTQYF.

The chain joins TRBV7-9 to TRBJ2-7; TRBD1 agrees at 7 bases. Trimming removed 1 base from V and 7 bases from J; junction bases left unmatched: 4. CDR1 and CDR2 from the germline V gene are SEHNR and FQNEAQ (reference sequence). The CDR3 length is 13 residues. CDR3 region: CASSLGRGQEQYF. Here the CDR3 DNA reads TGTGCCAGCAGCTTAGGTCGGGGACAGGAGCAGTACTTC.

In its sample, this clonotype was seen a few times. V and J are TRBV25-1 and TRBJ1-6, with 8 bases that match TRBD1. J lost 6 bases, V lost 7 bases, and 5 bases had no gene match. Germline CDR1 is MGHDK and CDR2 is SYGVNS. The CDR3 runs to 14 residues. The CDR3 loop is CASTRTGLNSPLHF. The CDR3 bases are TGTGCCAGCACGAGGACAGGGCTTAATTCACCCCTCCACTTT. Full variable domain (remainder filled in from reference TRBV25-1 and TRBJ1-6): EADIYQTPRYLVIGTGKKITLECSQTMGHDKMYWYQQDPGMELHLIHYSYGVNSTEKGDLSSESTVSRIRTEHFPLTLESARPSHTSQYLCASTRTGLNSPLHFGNGTRLTVT.

J is TRBJ2-1 and V is TRBV11-2, with TRBD2 matching 8 bases. CDR1 and CDR2 (germline): SGHAT, FQNNGV. The CDR3 contains 16 residues. Trimming removed 3 bases from V and 5 bases from J; junction bases left unmatched: 9. The CDR3 region has the DNA TGTGCCAGCAGCTTTATAAGGGCGCGGGGGGACAATGAGCAGTTCTTC. Protein: CASSFIRARGDNEQFF.

This clonotype was found a few times. The gene calls are TRBV10-3 and TRBJ2-6; possibly TRBD1 for D (5 bases). The CDR3 runs to 16 residues. Germline lookup yields CDR1 ENHRY and CDR2 SYGVKD. Between the trimmed V and J ends, which lost 2 bases and 3 bases, there was a span of 11 bases. CDR3 amino acids: CAISEAGSGGANVLTF. The CDR3 nucleotides read TGTGCCATCAGTGAGGCAGGGTCTGGTGGGGCCAACGTCCTGACTTTC.

This clonotype was picked up a small number of times. V and J are TRBV5-5 and TRBJ1-4, with no clear D. Germline V gene sequence: CDR1 SGHKS, CDR2 YYEKEE (reference sequence). The CDR3 spans 14 residues. V was pared by 2 bases and J by 7 bases, with 12 bases between. This CDR3 reads CASSLSSFSEKLFF. As DNA, the CDR3 is TGTGCCAGCAGCTTAAGCTCCTTTTCTGAAAAACTGTTTTTT.

This clonotype was seen at least ten times. The V and J genes are TRBV24-1 and TRBJ1-5; tentative D call: TRBD1 (6 bases). The CDR3 has 15 residues. The ends were cut back, 2 bases at V and 5 bases at J, with 12 bases in the middle. Germline CDR1 is KGHDR and CDR2 is SFDVKD. CDR3 amino acids: CATSDSTGWDQPQHF. The DNA for the CDR3 is TGTGCCACCAGTGATTCTACAGGGTGGGATCAGCCCCAGCATTTT.

This clonotype was seen at least ten times. The CDR3 region is CASSLRPLAGTTGELFF. The CDR3 bases are TGCGCCAGCAGCCTCAGACCACTAGCGGGGACCACCGGGGAGCTGTTTTTT. The chain carries TRBV4-1 and TRBJ2-2; 10 positions agree with TRBD2. Unmatched junction bases numbered 9, after V lost 4 bases and J lost 4 bases. The CDR3 sequence is 17 residues long. Germline V CDR1 and CDR2: MGHRA, YSYEKL.

V is TRBV7-9 and J is TRBJ2-5; D remains unclear. From germline, CDR1 is SEHNR and CDR2 FQNEAQ (reference sequence). This CDR3 has 14 amino acids. The ends were cut back, 5 bases at V and 1 base at J, with 11 bases in the middle. CDR3 residues: CASSMGSVQETQYF. The CDR3 bases are TGTGCCAGCAGCATGGGTTCCGTCCAAGAGACCCAGTACTTC.

There are a few counts of this clonotype. V is TRBV4-1 and J is TRBJ1-2; 8 bases map to TRBD1. CDR1 and CDR2 (germline): MGHRA, YSYEKL. V lost 0 bases, J lost 6 bases, and 9 bases stayed unmatched. This CDR3 contains 16 residues. Written as DNA, the CDR3 is TGCGCCAGCAGCCAAGATCCGGGAGGCAGGGGGCATGGCTACACCTTC. This codes for CASSQDPGGRGHGYTF.

In this sample, this clonotype turned up a few times. The V and J genes are TRBV11-2 and TRBJ1-5; D unclear. Trimming removed 4 bases from V and 1 base from J, with 8 bases in between. The CDR3 extends over 14 amino acids. Germline V gene lookup returns CDR1 SGHAT and CDR2 FQNNGV. In DNA, the CDR3 is TGTGCCAGCAGCTGGGGTGCAAGCAATCAGCCCCAGCATTTT. Its translation is CASSWGASNQPQHF.

The chain uses TRBV5-1 and TRBJ2-3; perhaps TRBD1 as D (5 bases). V was pared by 1 base and J by 0 bases, with 9 bases between. Germline V gives CDR1 SGHRS, CDR2 YFSETQ. CDR3 length: 15 amino acids. The CDR3 DNA follows: TGCGCCAGCAGCTTGTGGTCAGGGAGCACAGATACGCAGTATTTT. Amino acid sequence: CASSLWSGSTDTQYF.

This clonotype has a handful of counts. J is TRBJ1-1 and V is TRBV6-1; D ambiguous. The germline CDR1 and CDR2 sequences are MNHNS and SASEGT. Deletions cut 0 bases from V and 1 base from J, with 6 bases between. The CDR3 consists of 14 residues. The CDR3 region is CASSEAAENTEAFF. The CDR3 bases are TGTGCCAGCAGTGAAGCGGCGGAGAACACTGAAGCTTTCTTT.